This paragraph reports one T cell receptor beta chain. TCRdb's table, derived via immunoSEQ multiplex PCR, lists solely in-frame clones and lacks some. Among approximately 220,000 clones listed, 80% to 90% were seen once. V shed 8 bases and J 6 bases; nucleotides not matched to a gene: 3. CDR3 size: 13 residues. Germline CDR1 GTSNPN, CDR2 SVGIG (reference sequence). The sample originates from a study of blood T cell repertoires in COVID-19. The TCR originated in a woman of 80 years or more with acute or convalescent COVID-19. Material: peripheral blood. The J gene is TRBJ1-6, the V gene TRBV30; 11 bases map to TRBD1. The CDR3 bases are TGTGCCCGGACAGGGGGCGGTAATTCACCCCTCCACTTT. Protein: CARTGGGNSPLHF. Based on the CDR3 plus reference TRBV30 and TRBJ1-6, the full variable domain is SQTIHQWPATLVQPVGSPLSLECTVEGTSNPNLYWYRQAAGRGLQLLFYSVGIGQISSEVPQNLSASRPQDRQFILSSKKLLLSDSGFYLCARTGGGNSPLHFGNGTRLTVT.